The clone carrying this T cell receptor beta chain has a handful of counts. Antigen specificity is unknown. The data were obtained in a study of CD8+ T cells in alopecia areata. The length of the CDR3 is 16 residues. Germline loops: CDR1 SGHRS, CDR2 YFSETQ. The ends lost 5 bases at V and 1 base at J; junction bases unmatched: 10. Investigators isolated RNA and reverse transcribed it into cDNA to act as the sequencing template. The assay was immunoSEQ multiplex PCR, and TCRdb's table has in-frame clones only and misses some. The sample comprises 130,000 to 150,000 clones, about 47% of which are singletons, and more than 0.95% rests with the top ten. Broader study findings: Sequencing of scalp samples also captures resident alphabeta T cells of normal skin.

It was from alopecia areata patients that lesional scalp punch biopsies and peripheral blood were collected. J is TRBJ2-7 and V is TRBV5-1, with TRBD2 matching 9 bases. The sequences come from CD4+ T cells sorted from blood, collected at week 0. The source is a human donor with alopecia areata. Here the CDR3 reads CASRRTSGLASYEQYF. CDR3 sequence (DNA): TGCGCCAGCAGAAGAACCTCTGGACTAGCGTCCTACGAGCAGTACTTC.